This T cell receptor (beta chain) was captured in a study of T cell responses to AZD1222 COVID-19 vaccine. The V end was cut by 6 bases, the J end by 1 base, with 14 bases between. The germline gives CDR1 KGHSH, CDR2 LQKENI. The CDR3 is 15 residues long. To note about this clone: The antigen remains undetermined.

Broader study findings: CD4 TCRs covered the whole spike, strongest at regions 160-218 and 743-854. Unmutated variant regions are reportedly the target of nearly half of TCRs that are spike-specific.

This table comes from immunoSEQ multiplex PCR, and its TCRdb copy is limited to in-frame clones, with some not included. There are fewer than 150,000 clones in the sample; 88% occur only once, and under 6% lies in the top ten. The starting material was peripheral blood, obtained 28 days after the second AZD1222 dose. The chain uses TRBV18 and TRBJ2-3, with D possibly called TRBD1 or TRBD2 (6 bases each). This receptor was taken from an adult who received the AZD1222 COVID-19 vaccine. This CDR3 is CASSPDRRGTDTQYF. CDR3 in DNA: TGTGCCAGCTCGCCCGACAGGAGGGGCACAGATACGCAGTATTTT.